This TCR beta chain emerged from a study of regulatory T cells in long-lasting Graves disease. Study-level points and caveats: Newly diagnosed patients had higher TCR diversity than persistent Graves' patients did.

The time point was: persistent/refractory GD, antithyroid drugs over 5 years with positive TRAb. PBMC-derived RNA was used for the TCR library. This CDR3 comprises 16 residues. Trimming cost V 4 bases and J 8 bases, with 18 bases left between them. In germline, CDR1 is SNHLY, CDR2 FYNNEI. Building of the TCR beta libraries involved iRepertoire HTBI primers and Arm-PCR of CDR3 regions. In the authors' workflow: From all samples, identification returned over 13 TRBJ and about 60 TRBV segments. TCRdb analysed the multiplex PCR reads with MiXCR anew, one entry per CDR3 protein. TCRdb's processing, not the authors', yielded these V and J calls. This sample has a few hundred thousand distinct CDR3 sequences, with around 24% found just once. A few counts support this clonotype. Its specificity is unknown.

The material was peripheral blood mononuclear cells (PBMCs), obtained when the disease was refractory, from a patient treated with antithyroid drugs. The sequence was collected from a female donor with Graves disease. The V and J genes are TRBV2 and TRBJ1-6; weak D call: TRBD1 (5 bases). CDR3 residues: CASSGQTVRVDSPLHF. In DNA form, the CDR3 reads TGTGCCAGCAGTGGACAAACAGTCAGGGTGGATTCACCCCTCCACTTT.